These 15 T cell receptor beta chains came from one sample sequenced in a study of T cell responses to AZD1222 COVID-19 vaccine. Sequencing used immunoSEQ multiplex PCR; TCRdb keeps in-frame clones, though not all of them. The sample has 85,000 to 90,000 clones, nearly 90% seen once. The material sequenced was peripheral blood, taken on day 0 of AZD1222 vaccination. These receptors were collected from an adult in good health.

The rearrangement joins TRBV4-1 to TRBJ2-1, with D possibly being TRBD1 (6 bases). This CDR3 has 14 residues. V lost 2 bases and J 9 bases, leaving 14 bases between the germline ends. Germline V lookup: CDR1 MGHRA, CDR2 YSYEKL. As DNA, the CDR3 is TGCGCCAGCAGCCAATACAGGGTATCGGGTGAGCAGTTCTTC. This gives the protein CASSQYRVSGEQFF.

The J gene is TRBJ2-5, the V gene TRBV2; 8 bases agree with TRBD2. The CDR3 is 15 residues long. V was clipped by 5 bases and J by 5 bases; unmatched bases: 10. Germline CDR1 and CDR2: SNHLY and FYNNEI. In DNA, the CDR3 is TGTGCCAGCAGTCCGATTCTGAGCGGGAGTGAGACCCAGTACTTC. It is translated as CASSPILSGSETQYF.

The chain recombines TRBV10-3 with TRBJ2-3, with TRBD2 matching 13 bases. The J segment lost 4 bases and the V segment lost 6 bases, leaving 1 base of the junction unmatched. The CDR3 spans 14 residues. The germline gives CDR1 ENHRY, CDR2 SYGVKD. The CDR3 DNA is TGTGCCATCAGACTAGCGGGAGGGGCAGATACGCAGTATTTT. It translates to CAIRLAGGADTQYF.

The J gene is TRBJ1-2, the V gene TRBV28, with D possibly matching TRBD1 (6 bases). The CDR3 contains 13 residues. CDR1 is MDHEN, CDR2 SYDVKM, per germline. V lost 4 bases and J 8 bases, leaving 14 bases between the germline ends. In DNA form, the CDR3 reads TGTGCCAGCAGTTCCCCACAGGGCAGGGGCTACACCTTC. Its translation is CASSSPQGRGYTF.

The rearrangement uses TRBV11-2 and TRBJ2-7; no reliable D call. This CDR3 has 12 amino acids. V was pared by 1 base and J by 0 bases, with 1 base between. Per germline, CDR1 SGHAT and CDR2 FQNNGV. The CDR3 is CASSLVSYEQYF. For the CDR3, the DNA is TGTGCCAGCAGCTTAGTCTCCTACGAGCAGTACTTC.

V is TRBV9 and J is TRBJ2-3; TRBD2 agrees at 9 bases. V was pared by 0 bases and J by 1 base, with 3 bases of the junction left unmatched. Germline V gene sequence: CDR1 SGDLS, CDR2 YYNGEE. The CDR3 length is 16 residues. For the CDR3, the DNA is TGTGCCAGCAGCGTAGATGGCGGGAGGGGCACAGATACGCAGTATTTT. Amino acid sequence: CASSVDGGRGTDTQYF.

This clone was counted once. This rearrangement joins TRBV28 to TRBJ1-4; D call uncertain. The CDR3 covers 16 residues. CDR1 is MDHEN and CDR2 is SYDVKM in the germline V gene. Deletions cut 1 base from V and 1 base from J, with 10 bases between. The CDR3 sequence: CASSLSGIRTNEKLFF. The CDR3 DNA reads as TGTGCCAGCAGTTTATCGGGGATTCGAACTAATGAAAAACTGTTTTTT.

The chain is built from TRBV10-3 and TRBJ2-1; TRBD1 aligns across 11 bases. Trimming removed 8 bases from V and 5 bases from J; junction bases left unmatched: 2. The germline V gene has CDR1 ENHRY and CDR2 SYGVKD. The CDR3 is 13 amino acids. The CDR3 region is CAIRDRGNNEQFF. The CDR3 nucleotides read TGTGCCATCCGGGACAGGGGGAACAATGAGCAGTTCTTC.

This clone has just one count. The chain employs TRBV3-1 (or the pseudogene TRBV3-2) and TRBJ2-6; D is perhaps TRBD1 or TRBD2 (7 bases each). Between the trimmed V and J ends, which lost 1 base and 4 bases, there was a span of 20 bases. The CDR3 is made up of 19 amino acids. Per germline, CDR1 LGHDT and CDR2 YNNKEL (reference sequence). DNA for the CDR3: TGTGCCAGCAGCCAAGCTAAGGCAGGGGGGGGGAGCGGGGCCAACGTCCTGACTTTC. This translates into CASSQAKAGGGSGANVLTF.

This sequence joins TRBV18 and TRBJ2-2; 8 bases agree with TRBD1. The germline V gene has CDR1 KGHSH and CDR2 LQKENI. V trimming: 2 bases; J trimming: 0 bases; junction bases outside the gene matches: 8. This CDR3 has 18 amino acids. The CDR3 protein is CASSPSYRGETNTGELFF. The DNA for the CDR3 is TGTGCCAGCTCACCAAGTTACAGGGGGGAAACGAACACCGGGGAGCTGTTTTTT.

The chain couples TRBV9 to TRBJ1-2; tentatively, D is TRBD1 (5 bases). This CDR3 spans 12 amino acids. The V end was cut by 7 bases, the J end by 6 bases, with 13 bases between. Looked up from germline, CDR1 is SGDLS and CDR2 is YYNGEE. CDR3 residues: CASGREVDGYTF. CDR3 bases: TGTGCCAGCGGCAGGGAAGTAGATGGCTACACCTTC.

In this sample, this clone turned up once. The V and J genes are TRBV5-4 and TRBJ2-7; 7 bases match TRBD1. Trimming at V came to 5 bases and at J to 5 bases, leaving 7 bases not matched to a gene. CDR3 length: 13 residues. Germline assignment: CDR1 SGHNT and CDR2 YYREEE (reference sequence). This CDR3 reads CASSDRAGNEQYF. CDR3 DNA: TGTGCCAGCAGTGACAGGGCGGGCAACGAGCAGTACTTC.

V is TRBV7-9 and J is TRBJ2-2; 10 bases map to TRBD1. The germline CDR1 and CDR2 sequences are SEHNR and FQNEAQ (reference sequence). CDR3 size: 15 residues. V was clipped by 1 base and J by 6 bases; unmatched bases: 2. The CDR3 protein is CASSLGDRGPGELFF. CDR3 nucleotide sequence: TGTGCCAGCAGCTTAGGGGACAGGGGTCCCGGGGAGCTGTTTTTT.

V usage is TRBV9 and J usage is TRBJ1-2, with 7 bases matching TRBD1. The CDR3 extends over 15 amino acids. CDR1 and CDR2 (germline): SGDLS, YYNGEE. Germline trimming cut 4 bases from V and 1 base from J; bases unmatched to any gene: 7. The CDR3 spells CASSPQDRINYGYTF. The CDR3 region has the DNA TGTGCCAGCAGCCCTCAGGACAGGATTAACTATGGCTACACCTTC.

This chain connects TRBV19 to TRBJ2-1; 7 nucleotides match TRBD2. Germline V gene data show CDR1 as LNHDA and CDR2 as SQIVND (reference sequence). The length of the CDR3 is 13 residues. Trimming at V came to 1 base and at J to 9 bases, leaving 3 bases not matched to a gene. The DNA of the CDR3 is TGTGCCAGTAGTATAGTACTAGCGCCTGAGCAGTTCTTC. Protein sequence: CASSIVLAPEQFF.